The T cell receptor beta chain under discussion was sequenced for a study of beta chain features in type 1 diabetes. Study-wide results and caveats: Type 1 diabetes patients had moderately but significantly shorter TCRB CDR3s in all four CD4+ subsets. The similarity of naive, central memory and Treg TCRB repertoires appeared greater among patients than among healthy donors.

The CDR3 has 16 amino acids. The germline V gene has CDR1 KGHSH and CDR2 LQKENI. Trimming at V came to 0 bases and at J to 5 bases, leaving 8 bases not matched to a gene. Every bit of the isolated RNA underwent reverse transcription, so sequencing read expressed TCRB transcripts. Measured with immunoSEQ multiplex PCR; TCRdb has only the in-frame clones, and not every one. The sample records around 250,000 clones, 11% to 15% being singletons. Concerning this clone: Its antigen is still unknown.

The source of this sequence is a man aged 30 to 39 with type 1 diabetes. The sample was naive CD4+ T cells from blood. The V call is TRBV18, the J call TRBJ1-2; TRBD1 matches at 8 bases. The chain's CDR3 is CASSPPSTGEEYGYTF. For the CDR3, the DNA is TGTGCCAGCTCACCACCCTCGACAGGGGAGGAGTATGGCTACACCTTC. The complete variable domain, with remaining parts taken from reference TRBV18 and TRBJ1-2, reads NAGVMQNPRHLVRRRGQEARLRCSPMKGHSHVYWYRQLPEEGLKFMVYLQKENIIDESGMPKERFSAEFPKEGPSILRIQQVVRGDSAAYFCASSPPSTGEEYGYTFGSGTRLTVV.